The rows below give T cell receptor beta chains drawn from one sample of a study of CD8 T cells in Susac syndrome. In TCRdb, the immunoSEQ multiplex PCR reads were re-called with MiXCR into one record per CDR3 protein. This sample yields approximately 120,000 distinct CDR3 sequences, of which 92% are seen a single time; around 0.15% belongs to the top ten. The sequenced sample was CD4+ T cells from PBMCs. The source is a human donor in good health. Both conserved end residues are part of each CDR3. The D gene is left open where the match is weak. Some rows mark clone size as missing; the rest say once, few, many or name a class of expanded clone.

j_gene	v_gene	abundance	d_gene	CDR3nt	CDR3aa
TRBJ2-7	TRBV2	NA	NA	TGTGCCAGCAGTGATGGGGGGCCGTCCTACGAGCAGTACTTC	CASSDGGPSYEQYF
TRBJ2-4	TRBV6-2/TRBV6-3	NA	NA	TGTGCCAGCAGCGAAAGGGGCGGGAAAAACATTCAGTACTTC	CASSERGGKNIQYF
TRBJ2-4	TRBV12-3/TRBV12-4	NA	NA	TGTGCCAGCACCCCAAGCGGAGACAAAAACATTCAGTACTTC	CASTPSGDKNIQYF
TRBJ1-2	TRBV23-1	NA	TRBD1	TGCGCCAGCAGTCAGGGGGGTTACGGGACAGGGAAGTCAAGCTACACCTTC	CASSQGGYGTGKSSYTF
TRBJ2-7	TRBV20-1	once	TRBD2	TGCAGTGCTAGAGATTCTAGCGGGAGCTGGCGTTACGAGCAGTACTTC	CSARDSSGSWRYEQYF
TRBJ1-2	TRBV4-3	NA	NA	TGCGCCAGCAGCCAAGCGGGGCACCTGGGGGCAGGCGGCTACACCTTC	CASSQAGHLGAGGYTF
TRBJ1-1	TRBV19	NA	TRBD1	TGTGCCAGTAGCAGACAGACAGGGCTCGGCGCTGAAGCTTTCTTT	CASSRQTGLGAEAFF
TRBJ2-5	TRBV20-1	once	TRBD2	TGCAGTGCTAGAGATCTGTGGCGGGAGGGCCTACTCCAAGAGACCCAGTACTTC	CSARDLWREGLLQETQYF
TRBJ2-1	TRBV7-3	NA	TRBD2	TGTGCCAGCAGCTCGGCGGGAGGGGGGAATGAGCAGTTCTTC	CASSSAGGGNEQFF
TRBJ1-1	TRBV20-1	NA	TRBD1	TGCAGTGCGCCGATCCCAGGGGGGAGCACTGAAGCTTTCTTT	CSAPIPGGSTEAFF
TRBJ2-5	TRBV7-3	NA	NA	TGTGCCAGCAGCTTAGAGCCCCGAGGGACCCAGTACTTC	CASSLEPRGTQYF
TRBJ2-3	TRBV20-1	NA	NA	TGCAGTGCTAGAGATCTGTTAAGGGGCGGAGATAACACAGATACGCAGTATTTT	CSARDLLRGGDNTDTQYF
TRBJ2-1	TRBV15	NA	TRBD1	TGTGCCACCAAACACAGGGGTCGAGACAATGAGCAGTTCTTC	CATKHRGRDNEQFF
TRBJ2-4	TRBV10-3	NA	TRBD1	TGTGCCATCAGTGAGTCGGCACAGGGGGCGAACATTCAGTACTTC	CAISESAQGANIQYF
TRBJ1-5	TRBV2	NA	NA	TGTGCCAGCAGACCGACAGGCATGAATCAGCCCCAGCATTTT	CASRPTGMNQPQHF
TRBJ2-5	TRBV6-5	NA	TRBD2	TGTGCCATTGGGGCTAGCGGGAATACAGAGACCCAGTACTTC	CAIGASGNTETQYF
TRBJ2-5	TRBV2	NA	TRBD1	TGTGCCAGCAGTGAAGACAGGGGGCAAGAGCAGTACTTC	CASSEDRGQEQYF
TRBJ1-1	TRBV6-2/TRBV6-3	NA	TRBD1	TGTGCCAGCAGTGACAGGGGAACGGACACTGAAGCTTTCTTT	CASSDRGTDTEAFF
TRBJ2-5	TRBV2	NA	NA	TGTGCCATCAAACAGGGTCGGCAAGAGACCCAGTACTTC	CAIKQGRQETQYF
TRBJ2-3	TRBV19	NA	TRBD2	TGTGCCAGCGGACTAGCGGGGATGGACACAGATACGCAGTATTTT	CASGLAGMDTDTQYF
TRBJ2-7	TRBV14	NA	TRBD2	TGTGCCAGCAGCCAAGGGACTAGCGGGAATTCCTACGAGCAGTACTTC	CASSQGTSGNSYEQYF
TRBJ1-2	TRBV29-1	NA	NA	TGCAGCGCTTCGGCCAACTATGGCTACACCTTC	CSASANYGYTF
TRBJ2-5	TRBV24-1	NA	TRBD1	TGTGCCACCAGTGATTTGAACAGGGGGCTGGGGGAGACCCAGTACTTC	CATSDLNRGLGETQYF
TRBJ2-7	TRBV15	NA	NA	TGTGCCACCAGCAGAGATTGGAGCGAGCAGTACTTC	CATSRDWSEQYF
TRBJ1-5	TRBV5-1	once	NA	TGCGCCAGCAGCCGAGACGGGACGGTGAGCAATCAGCCCCAGCATTTT	CASSRDGTVSNQPQHF
TRBJ1-1	TRBV27	NA	NA	TGTGCCAGCAGTTTATCACCCCAGGGAGACACTGAAGCTTTCTTT	CASSLSPQGDTEAFF
TRBJ1-2	TRBV6-6	NA	NA	TGTGCCAGCAGTTACAGAGCTAACTATGGCTACACCTTC	CASSYRANYGYTF
TRBJ2-1	TRBV14	NA	TRBD1	TGTGCCAGCAGCCAAACAATGAAGACAGGGAACTCTGATGAGCAGTTCTTC	CASSQTMKTGNSDEQFF
TRBJ2-7	TRBV5-8	NA	NA	TGTGCCAGCAGCTTGGAGCAGGAGCAGTACTTC	CASSLEQEQYF
TRBJ2-7	TRBV7-2	NA	TRBD2	TGTGCCAGCAGCTCTCCGGGACTAGGGGACGAGCAGTACTTC	CASSSPGLGDEQYF
TRBJ2-5	TRBV12-3/TRBV12-4	NA	NA	TGTGCCAGCAGCCACACCACGAAGACCCAGTACTTC	CASSHTTKTQYF
TRBJ1-1	TRBV6-2/TRBV6-3	NA	NA	TGTGCCAGCAGTTACCCAGGGAACACTGAAGCTTTCTTT	CASSYPGNTEAFF
TRBJ1-5	TRBV28	NA	TRBD1	TGTGCCAGCACGGGACAGGGGAGGACCGCTTGGCAGCCCCAGCATTTT	CASTGQGRTAWQPQHF
TRBJ1-1	TRBV6-1	NA	NA	TGTGCCAGCAGTGCGACGACAGCGAACACTGAAGCTTTCTTT	CASSATTANTEAFF
TRBJ1-1	TRBV12-5	NA	NA	TGTGCTAGTGCGTCGGACACTGAAGCTTTCTTT	CASASDTEAFF
TRBJ2-7	TRBV15	few	TRBD1	TGTGCCACCAGCCGGGACAGCTACGAGCAGTACTTC	CATSRDSYEQYF
TRBJ1-1	TRBV5-4	NA	TRBD1	TGTGCCAGCAGCTTGGGGCAGGGGGCCGATGTGAGCACTGAAGCTTTCTTT	CASSLGQGADVSTEAFF
TRBJ2-6	TRBV5-6	NA	NA	TGTGCCAGCAGCCGCGGTCCCCGCCAGGGCCATCCGTACTCTGGGGCCAACGTCCTGACTTTC	CASSRGPRQGHPYSGANVLTF
TRBJ2-3	TRBV4-1	NA	NA	TGCGCCAGCAGCCAAGACCAGGGGGGGGTTACAGATACGCAGTATTTT	CASSQDQGGVTDTQYF
TRBJ2-1	TRBV6-2/TRBV6-3	NA	NA	TGTGCCAGCAGTCCCGGGACATCGCCTTATGAGCAGTTCTTC	CASSPGTSPYEQFF
TRBJ2-1	TRBV9	NA	NA	TGTGCCAGCAGCCCGGGGTCGGTCGACAATGAGCAGTTCTTC	CASSPGSVDNEQFF
TRBJ1-1	TRBV7-9	NA	NA	TGTGCCAGCAGCTTAGAGTCCGGGGCAGGCACTGAAGCTTTCTTT	CASSLESGAGTEAFF
TRBJ2-1	TRBV5-1	NA	NA	TGCGCCAGCAGAGAGGGTGGTGAGCAGTTCTTC	CASREGGEQFF
TRBJ1-1	TRBV7-9	NA	TRBD1	TGTGCCAGCAAAGGGGGCCGTCAAGCTTTCTTT	CASKGGRQAFF
TRBJ1-3	TRBV25-1	NA	TRBD1	TGTGCCAGCAGCAACGAACAGGGGGCGGAAAACACCATATATTTT	CASSNEQGAENTIYF
TRBJ2-7	TRBV29-1	NA	NA	TGCAGCGTCAAGACCCAGGCTCTCGACTCCTACGAGCAGTACTTC	CSVKTQALDSYEQYF